The present T cell receptor (beta chain) was sequenced within a study of cytomegalovirus exposure and HLA in healthy donors. Amplification used 60 Vbeta primers and 13 Jbeta primers. Clones were sequenced by immunoSEQ multiplex PCR, and TCRdb holds only the in-frame ones, with some missing. In the table there are approximately 140,000 clones, about three quarters of which are singletons. The trim removed 5 bases at V and 3 bases at J, leaving 9 bases unmatched. Per germline, CDR1 MNHNY and CDR2 SVGAGI (reference sequence). This CDR3 region has 15 residues. This TCR came from a male donor in good health and CMV-seropositive. The rearrangement links TRBV6-6 to TRBJ1-2; 7 nucleotides align to TRBD1. The sample comprised PBMCs. The CDR3 region is CASSLQGSVDYGYTF. For the CDR3, the DNA is TGTGCCAGCAGTCTACAGGGGAGTGTGGACTATGGCTACACCTTC.